This paragraph covers one TCR beta chain sequence. Its target is unknown. Trimming left V 9 bases short and J 0 bases short, with 11 bases between. CDR3 length: 14 amino acids. CDR1 MNHEY and CDR2 SVGAGI come from the germline V gene. This sample is drawn from a study of T cell responses to AZD1222 COVID-19 vaccine. Findings and caveats of the study: Nearly half of unique spike-specific TCRs reportedly avoided B.1.351 and B.1.1.7 mutated regions. Repertoires were obtained solely post-peak T cell response.

The table came from immunoSEQ multiplex PCR; TCRdb's copy has only in-frame clones and leaves some out. Among over 110,000 clones listed, approximately 87% were seen once. The sample in question was peripheral blood, obtained 28 days after the second AZD1222 dose. This clonotype was obtained from an adult who received the AZD1222 COVID-19 vaccine. V gene TRBV6-5 combines with J gene TRBJ1-4; D may be TRBD1 (5 bases). CDR3 loop: CASRRDATNEKLFF. The DNA of the CDR3 is TGTGCCAGTAGACGGGACGCAACTAATGAAAAACTGTTTTTT.